Each of the 32 T cell receptor beta chains below was sequenced from the same sample in a study of CD8+CD57+ T cells in acquired aplastic anemia listed by TCRdb under 2018. Expansion of CD8+CD57+ cells had been shown by flow cytometry in the patients chosen for sequencing. Sequencing used an Illumina HiSeq 2000. Genomic DNA was used as template for profiling of TCR beta VDJ combinations and CDR3 sequences. TCRdb handled the public reads itself, with Q25 trimming in fastp and clone calling in MiXCR, and kept productive beta chains. Rows merge per CDR3 protein into single entries with the most common DNA and genes. The sample contains about 260,000 distinct CDR3 sequences, less than 85% of them found a single time. About 41% of the sample goes to the ten largest clones. Sequenced: sorted CD4+, CD8+, or CD8+CD57+ T cells (not recorded which) from PBMCs. The receptors derive from a human donor with aplastic anemia.

This rearrangement joins TRBV7-2 to TRBJ2-7; D is perhaps TRBD1 (5 bases). CDR3 length equals 16 residues. Trimming pared 6 bases from V and 9 bases from J, leaving 27 bases between. Germline CDR1 reads SGHTA; CDR2 reads FQGNSA. The CDR3 here is CASRYWGTDTQYVQYV. The CDR3 DNA sequence: TGTGCCAGCAGGTACTGGGGCACAGATACGCAGTATGTGCAGTACGTC.

This chain links TRBV9 with TRBJ1-5; the D gene is possibly TRBD1 (6 bases). The CDR3 runs to 17 residues. Per the germline V gene, CDR1 is SGDLS and CDR2 is YYNGEE. Trimming stripped 4 bases from V and 5 bases from J, with 22 bases between. As DNA, the CDR3 is TGTGCCAGCAGCTCCGGTGGAAGACAGGATACGCATCAGCCCCAGCATTTT. Translating it yields CASSSGGRQDTHQPQHF.

The V and J genes are TRBV9 and TRBJ2-3, with 12 positions matching TRBD2. CDR1 and CDR2 (germline): SGDLS, YYNGEE. The trim removed 4 bases at V and 0 bases at J, leaving 9 bases unmatched. The CDR3 has 18 amino acids. The CDR3 DNA is TGTGCCAGCAGCCCAACGCGGACTAGCGGGAAGAGCACAGATACGCAGTATTTT. It specifies CASSPTRTSGKSTDTQYF. Looking up the rest from reference TRBV9 and TRBJ2-3 gives the full variable domain: DSGVTQTPKHLITATGQRVTLRCSPRSGDLSVYWYQQSLDQGLQFLIQYYNGEERAKGNILERFSAQQFPDLHSELNLSSLELGDSALYFCASSPTRTSGKSTDTQYFGPGTRLTVL.

A word on this clonotype: The conserved closing phenylalanine or tryptophan is absent in this CDR3, likely reflecting a read error. The J gene is TRBJ1-2, the V gene TRBV2; weak D call: TRBD1 (5 bases). Germline values: CDR1 SNHLY, CDR2 FYNNEI. Trimming stripped 6 bases from V and 9 bases from J, with 23 bases between. This CDR3 has 15 amino acids. DNA of the CDR3: TGTGCCAGCAGCGGGGTTGGGGACCGGAGGGATTGCTACACCCTC. Its translation is CASSGVGDRRDCYTL.

The rearrangement uses TRBV20-1 and TRBJ2-7, with D maybe TRBD1 (5 bases). Germline V gives CDR1 DFQATT, CDR2 SNEGSKA (reference sequence). The CDR3 sequence is 13 residues long. Trimming removed 3 bases from V and 2 bases from J, with 11 bases in between. This CDR3 is CSASMDTTYEQYF. In DNA form, the CDR3 reads TGCAGTGCTAGCATGGACACTACCTACGAGCAGTACTTC.

On this clonotype itself: A read error is likely, as this CDR3 ends without the conserved phenylalanine or tryptophan. No DNA is shown, since the ends of the CDR3 on it are uncertain; the CDR3 is the one TCRdb lists. The chain employs TRBV9 and TRBJ2-3; TRBD1, the table's D call, was not compared with the DNA. In germline, CDR1 is SGDLS, CDR2 YYNGEE. 13 amino acids form the CDR3, both terminal residues included. CDR3 loop: CASRETGSNYGYI.

The chain joins TRBV14 to TRBJ2-3; D gene ambiguous. Per germline, CDR1 SGHDN and CDR2 FVKESK. The V end was cut by 3 bases, the J end by 2 bases, with 9 bases between. The CDR3 contains 14 residues. CDR3 residues: CASSQGRHTDTQYF. The CDR3 DNA sequence: TGTGCCAGCAGCCAGGGCAGGCACACAGATACGCAGTATTTT.

The chain carries TRBV15 and TRBJ2-7; 8 bases match TRBD1. The CDR3 covers 12 residues. The V gene's germline CDR1 is LNHNV and CDR2 YYDKDF (reference sequence). J lost 9 bases, V lost 3 bases, and 4 bases had no gene match. This CDR3 reads CATSSGQGGQYF. Here the CDR3 DNA reads TGTGCCACCAGCAGCGGACAGGGTGGGCAGTACTTC.

Comment on this clonotype: The conserved phenylalanine or tryptophan is not found at the CDR3 terminus, so this likely reflects a read error. The DNA is left out, because the CDR3 cannot be placed on it with certainty; the CDR3 is given as TCRdb lists it. The rearrangement links TRBV2 to TRBJ1-1; the D segment call TRBD1 is taken from the table without a DNA check. Both ends counted, the CDR3 spans 15 residues. Looked up from germline, CDR1 is SNHLY and CDR2 is FYNNEI. The CDR3 sequence: CASGDGVTDTQEFFP.

As for this clonotype: A junction end diverges from the germline sequence, so it may reflect a read error. This chain uses TRBV10-3 with TRBJ1-5; D is possibly TRBD1 (5 bases). Germline V lookup: CDR1 ENHRY, CDR2 SYGVKD. This CDR3 spans 16 amino acids. This chain's CDR3 is CASSDHSGHYNQPQQF. The CDR3 nucleotides are TGTGCCAGCAGTGACCATTCCGGACATTACAATCAGCCACAGCAGTTT.

This clonotype was seen only once. The J gene is TRBJ2-5, the V gene TRBV12-5, with TRBD2 matching 13 bases. This CDR3 comprises 15 residues. Germline CDR1 LGHNT, CDR2 FRNRAP. Germline trimming cut 4 bases from V and 4 bases from J; bases unmatched to any gene: 3. CDR3 region: CASGSTSGRAETQYF. The CDR3 coding sequence is TGTGCTAGTGGTTCCACTAGCGGGAGGGCAGAGACCCAGTACTTC.

This clonotype showed up just a few times. Germline is not matched at one junction end, which may reflect a read error. The chain carries TRBV5-7 and TRBJ2-7; D call uncertain. TRBV5-7 is assigned to the ORF class and has an uncertain function. The CDR3 loop spans 14 amino acids. CDR3 sequence reads: CATSFRSLAYEQYF. The CDR3 DNA is TGTGCCACCAGCTTTCGGAGCCTAGCCTACGAGCAGTACTTC.

As for this clonotype: This could be a read error, since a much larger clone is one nucleotide away. J is TRBJ2-3 and V is TRBV7-9; TRBD2 is a possible D gene (5 bases). The CDR3 length is 14 residues. Germline CDR1 is SEHNR and CDR2 is FQNEAQ (reference sequence). CDR3 nucleotides: TGTGCCAGCAGCTTAGTAGCCGGGGAGCTGTCTTTTGGATTT. It yields the protein CASSLVAGELSFGF.

This clonotype has a single count. This sequence joins TRBV7-8 and TRBJ2-5; 7 bases are a match to TRBD2. This CDR3 is built from 15 residues. Germline V gives CDR1 SGHVS, CDR2 FQNEAQ. J gave up 4 bases and V 6 bases, and 11 bases lay outside the gene matches. The CDR3 is CASSPSGGRGETQYF. CDR3 nucleotide sequence: TGTGCCAGCAGTCCTAGCGGCGGTAGGGGAGAGACCCAGTACTTC.

This CDR3 reads CAGSVAEETQYTQYF. The CDR3 DNA reads TGTGCCGGTAGTGTGGCCGAGGAGACCCAGTACACCCAGTACTTC. This chain connects TRBV7-7 to TRBJ2-5; D unclear. The CDR3 covers 15 residues. Trimming removed 11 bases at V and 8 bases at J, with 27 bases between. Germline V gene lookup returns CDR1 SSHAT and CDR2 FNYEAQ (reference sequence).

V and J are TRBV7-2 and TRBJ2-5; TRBD1 agrees at 7 bases. The CDR3 covers 13 residues. Trimming removed 3 bases from V and 14 bases from J; junction bases left unmatched: 12. Germline CDR1 SGHTA, CDR2 FQGNSA. CDR3 bases: TGTGCCAGCAGCTTTGATCCAGACGGGACAGCCTACTTC. It yields the protein CASSFDPDGTAYF.

With respect to this clonotype: Since no conserved phenylalanine or tryptophan closes the CDR3, a read error is the likely cause. No DNA is shown, since the ends of the CDR3 on it are uncertain; the CDR3 is the one TCRdb lists. The chain links TRBV2 to TRBJ2-1; no DNA check was done on the table's D call, TRBD1. CDR1 is SNHLY and CDR2 is FYNNEI in the germline V gene. Both ends counted, the CDR3 spans 16 residues. The CDR3 here is CASSDGGINGQVFGPG.

The V gene is TRBV19, the J gene TRBJ2-5; D not certain. Germline V CDR1 and CDR2: LNHDA, SQIVND (reference sequence). The length of the CDR3 is 13 residues. The V and J ends lost 5 bases and 4 bases respectively, with 11 bases between them. The CDR3: CASSLSSLETQYF. The CDR3 region has the DNA TGTGCCAGTAGTTTAAGCTCGTTAGAGACCCAGTACTTC.

This clonotype was counted ten times or more. The J gene is TRBJ2-3, the V gene TRBV12-3 or TRBV12-4; the match to TRBD2 covers 12 bases. The CDR3 covers 16 residues. The V segment lost 5 bases and the J segment 2 bases; nucleotides outside the gene matches: 5. The CDR3 coding sequence is TGTGCCAGCAGTCCCCGACTAGCGGGGGACACAGATACGCAGTATTTT. The encoded protein is CASSPRLAGDTDTQYF.

This rearrangement joins TRBV9 to TRBJ1-4; 7 bases agree with TRBD1. V shed 5 bases, J shed 8 bases, and the junction held 9 bases outside the gene matches. Germline values: CDR1 SGDLS, CDR2 YYNGEE. This CDR3 spans 14 amino acids. In nucleotides, the CDR3 is TGTGCCAGCAGGGAGGGGGCGGTTCGAGAAAAACTGTTTTTT. This gives the protein CASREGAVREKLFF.

Concerning this clonotype: An end of the junction does not agree with germline; a read error may underlie this. The V call is TRBV19, the J call TRBJ1-2; D is undetermined. From germline, CDR1 is LNHDA and CDR2 SQIVND (reference sequence). The CDR3 has 12 amino acids. CDR3 sequence: CASTGGTEGYNF. CDR3 nucleotide sequence: TGTGCCAGTACTGGTGGTACCGAAGGCTACAACTTC.

This clonotype was observed a single time. The J gene is TRBJ2-5, the V gene TRBV7-9; 7 bases align to TRBD2. From germline, CDR1 is SEHNR and CDR2 FQNEAQ (reference sequence). The CDR3 extends over 15 amino acids. J gave up 11 bases and V 3 bases, and 15 bases lay outside the gene matches. This CDR3 is CASSFARGGGDDQYF. DNA of the CDR3: TGTGCCAGCAGCTTTGCCCGCGGCGGGGGAGACGATCAGTACTTC.

J is TRBJ2-3 and V is TRBV7-8; 7 bases align to TRBD1. The V gene's germline CDR1 is SGHVS and CDR2 FQNEAQ. V shed 2 bases, J shed 15 bases, and the junction held 14 bases outside the gene matches. CDR3 length: 14 amino acids. CDR3 sequence reads: CASSLHPDGTAHYF. The CDR3 DNA sequence: TGTGCCAGCAGCTTACATCCAGACGGGACAGCCCATTATTTT. The whole variable domain, filled in from reference TRBV7-8 and TRBJ2-3, reads GAGVSQSPRYKVAKRGQDVALRCDPISGHVSLFWYQQALGQGPEFLTYFQNEAQLDKSGLPSDRFFAERPEGSVSTLKIQRTQQEDSAVYLCASSLHPDGTAHYFGPGTRLTVL.

CDR3 bases: TGTGCCAGCAGCGTAGGGGGGGATGGCGCTGAAGCTTTCTTT. Amino acid sequence: CASSVGGDGAEAFF. The chain uses TRBV7-9 and TRBJ1-1; tentative D call: TRBD1 (6 bases). There are 14 residues in the CDR3. V shed 5 bases and J shed 6 bases, with 16 bases lying between them. Germline loops: CDR1 SEHNR, CDR2 FQNEAQ (reference sequence).

The chain has TRBV7-2 and TRBJ1-6; D gene ambiguous. The CDR3 is 16 residues long. The V end lost 0 bases, the J end lost 16 bases, and 22 bases lay between the germline ends. CDR1 and CDR2 from the germline V gene are SGHTA and FQGNSA. CDR3 bases: TGTGCCAGCAGCTTAGCGGGAGCACAGATACGTTGTATTCTCCACTTT. Translating gives CASSLAGAQIRCILHF.

Regarding this clonotype: At one of its ends the junction is not consistent with the germline gene, which may arise from a read error. The CDR3 region has the DNA TGTGCCAGCGGAGGACCTCCCGTGGGCTTGAACACTGAATACTCCTTC. Protein product: CASGGPPVGLNTEYSF. The chain combines TRBV2 with TRBJ1-2; D is unresolved. From germline, CDR1 is SNHLY and CDR2 FYNNEI. This CDR3 has 16 residues.

Notes on this clonotype: Since the CDR3 does not end with the conserved phenylalanine or tryptophan, this likely comes from a read error. Because the CDR3's place on the DNA is in doubt, the DNA is left out and the CDR3 is given as listed by TCRdb. This chain joins TRBV7-6 and TRBJ2-3; the table's D call, TRBD2, was not checked against the DNA. CDR1 SGHVS and CDR2 FNYEAQ come from the germline V gene. The CDR3 is 14 amino acids in total, end residues counted. The CDR3 protein is CASSLERSGDTDEH.

About this clonotype itself: Germline and junction disagree at one end, which may indicate a read error. The gene calls are TRBV5-6 and TRBJ2-3; D uncertain. CDR1 and CDR2 (germline): SGHDT, YYEEEE. The CDR3 length is 15 residues. The chain's CDR3 is CASSPGLAGGDTQYF. CDR3 coding DNA: TGCGCCAGCAGCCCAGGCCTTGCAGGTGGAGATACGCAGTATTTT.

V is TRBV6-1 and J is TRBJ1-6; D is unclear. CDR1 is MNHNS, CDR2 SASEGT, per germline. The ends were cut back, 5 bases at V and 0 bases at J, with 11 bases in the middle. This CDR3 has 16 residues. The CDR3 DNA sequence: TGTGCCAGCAGTACCACCGGAAGCTCCTATAATTCACCCCTCCACTTT. Protein: CASSTTGSSYNSPLHF.

Details on this clonotype: As the CDR3 is not closed by the conserved phenylalanine or tryptophan, this likely results from a read error. Because the CDR3's place on the DNA is in doubt, the DNA is left out and the CDR3 is given as listed by TCRdb. This chain joins TRBV2 and TRBJ1-1; the table assigns TRBD1, which was not confirmed against the DNA. The CDR3 is 15 residues long, ends included. Germline values: CDR1 SNHLY, CDR2 FYNNEI. The CDR3 sequence is CASSEELRNQPQHFG.

To note about this clonotype: One junction end disagrees with the germline gene, perhaps due to a read error. The rearrangement uses TRBV11-3 and TRBJ2-3; D is perhaps TRBD1 (6 bases). CDR3 size: 15 residues. Germline lookup yields CDR1 SGHNT and CDR2 YENEEA. This CDR3 is CASSVDLTGTDTQYF. In nucleotides, the CDR3 is TGTGCCAGCAGCGTAGATCTGACAGGAACAGATACGCAGTATTTT.

Of note for this clonotype: This likely comes from a read error, as the CDR3 has no conserved phenylalanine or tryptophan at its end. The limits of the CDR3 on the DNA are not certain, so only TCRdb's listed CDR3 is given. The J gene is TRBJ2-5, the V gene TRBV9; no DNA check was done on the table's D call, TRBD1. The CDR3 is 12 amino acids in total, end residues counted. Germline V gives CDR1 SGDLS, CDR2 YYNGEE. This CDR3 is CASSAEDYPLVN.